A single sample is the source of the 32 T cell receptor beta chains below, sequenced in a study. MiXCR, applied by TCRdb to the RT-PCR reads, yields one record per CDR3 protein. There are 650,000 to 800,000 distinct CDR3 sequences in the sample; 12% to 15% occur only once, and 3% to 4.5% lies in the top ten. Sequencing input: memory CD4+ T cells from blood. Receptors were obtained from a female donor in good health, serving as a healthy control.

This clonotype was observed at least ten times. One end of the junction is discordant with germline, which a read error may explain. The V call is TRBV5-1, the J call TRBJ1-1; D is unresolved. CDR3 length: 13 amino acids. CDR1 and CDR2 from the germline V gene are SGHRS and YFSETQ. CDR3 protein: CASSLVLNTEAFF. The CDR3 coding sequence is TGTGCCAGCAGCTTAGTTCTGAACACTGAAGCTTTCTTT.

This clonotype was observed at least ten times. The chain's CDR3 is CASSRTSGTGDEQFF. The DNA for the CDR3 is TGTGCCAGCAGCCGGACTAGCGGGACGGGGGATGAGCAGTTCTTC. The chain employs TRBV7-2 and TRBJ2-1, with TRBD2 matching over 12 bases. V shed 5 bases and J 8 bases; nucleotides not matched to a gene: 7. This CDR3 has 15 amino acids. Germline lookup yields CDR1 SGHTA and CDR2 FQGNSA.

CDR3: CASSPPGGAATDTQYF. The CDR3 DNA reads TGCGCCAGCAGCCCCCCCGGGGGGGCAGCGACAGATACGCAGTATTTT. The genes are TRBV5-1 and TRBJ2-3; TRBD2 agrees at 8 bases. This CDR3 comprises 16 residues. The trim removed 4 bases at V and 3 bases at J, leaving 10 bases unmatched. CDR1 and CDR2 from the germline V gene are SGHRS and YFSETQ.

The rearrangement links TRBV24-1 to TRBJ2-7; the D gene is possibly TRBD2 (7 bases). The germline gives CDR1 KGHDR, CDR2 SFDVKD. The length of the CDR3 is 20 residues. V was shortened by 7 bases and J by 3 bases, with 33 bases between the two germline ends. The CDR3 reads CATRPPPGPESMGGGYEQYF. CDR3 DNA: TGTGCCACCAGGCCGCCACCCGGGCCAGAGTCTATGGGAGGGGGCTACGAGCAGTACTTC.

CDR3 sequence (DNA): TGTGCCAGCAGTGAAACTGGGCCCTTTCAAAACATTCAGTACTTC. Its protein is CASSETGPFQNIQYF. The rearrangement links TRBV2 to TRBJ2-4; D gene uncertain. The V end was cut by 2 bases, the J end by 5 bases, with 13 bases between. The CDR3 is made up of 15 amino acids. Germline-derived CDR1 and CDR2 are SNHLY and FYNNEI.

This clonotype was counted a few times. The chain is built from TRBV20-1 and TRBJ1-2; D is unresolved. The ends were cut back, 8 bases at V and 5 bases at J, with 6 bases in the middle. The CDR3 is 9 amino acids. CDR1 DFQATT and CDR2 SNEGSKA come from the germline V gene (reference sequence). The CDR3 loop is CSTQYGYTF. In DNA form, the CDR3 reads TGCAGTACACAGTATGGCTACACCTTC.

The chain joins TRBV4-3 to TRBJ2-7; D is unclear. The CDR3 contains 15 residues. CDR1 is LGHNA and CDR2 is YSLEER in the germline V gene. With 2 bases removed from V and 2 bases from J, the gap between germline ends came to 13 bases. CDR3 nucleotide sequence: TGCGCCAGCAGCCAAAAGTGGGAAAAGACCTACGAGCAGTACTTC. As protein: CASSQKWEKTYEQYF.

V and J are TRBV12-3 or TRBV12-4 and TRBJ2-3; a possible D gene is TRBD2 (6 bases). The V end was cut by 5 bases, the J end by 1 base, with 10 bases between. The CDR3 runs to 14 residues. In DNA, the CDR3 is TGTGCCAGCAGTGGAGGGGTAGGCACAGATACGCAGTATTTT. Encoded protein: CASSGGVGTDTQYF.

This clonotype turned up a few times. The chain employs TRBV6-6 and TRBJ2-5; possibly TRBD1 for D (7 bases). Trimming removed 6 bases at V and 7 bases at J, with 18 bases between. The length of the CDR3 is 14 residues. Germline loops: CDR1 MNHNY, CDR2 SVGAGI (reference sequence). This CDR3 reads CASSRGDSSGTQYF. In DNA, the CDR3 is TGTGCCAGCAGCAGGGGGGATAGTTCAGGGACCCAGTACTTC.

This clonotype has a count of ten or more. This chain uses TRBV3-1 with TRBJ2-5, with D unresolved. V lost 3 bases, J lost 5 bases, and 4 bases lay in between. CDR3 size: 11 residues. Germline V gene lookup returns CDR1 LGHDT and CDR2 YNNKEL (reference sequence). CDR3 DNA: TGTGCCAGCAGCCAGGTGGAGACCCAGTACTTC. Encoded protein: CASSQVETQYF.

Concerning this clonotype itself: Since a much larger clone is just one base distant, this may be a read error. As DNA, the CDR3 is TGCAGCGTTGCCTCCGGAGATACGCAGTATTTT. Amino acids: CSVASGDTQYF. V gene TRBV29-1 combines with J gene TRBJ2-3; D unclear. V was trimmed by 4 bases and J by 5 bases, leaving 7 bases between them. CDR1 SQVTM and CDR2 ANQGSEA come from the germline V gene. CDR3 size: 11 residues.

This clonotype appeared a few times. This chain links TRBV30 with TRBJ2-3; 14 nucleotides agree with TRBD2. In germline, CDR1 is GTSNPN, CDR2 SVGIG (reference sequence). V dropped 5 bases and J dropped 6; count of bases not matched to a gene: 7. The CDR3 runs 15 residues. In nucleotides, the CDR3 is TGTGCCTGGGGGGGGGGACTAGCGGGAGCGGATACGCAGTATTTT. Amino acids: CAWGGGLAGADTQYF.

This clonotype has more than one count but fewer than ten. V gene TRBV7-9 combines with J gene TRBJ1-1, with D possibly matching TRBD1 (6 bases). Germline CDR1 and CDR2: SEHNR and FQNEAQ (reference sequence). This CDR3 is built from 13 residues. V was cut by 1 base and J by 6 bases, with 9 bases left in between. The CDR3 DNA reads TGTGCCAGCAGCTTAGATTCAGGGGCTGAAGCTTTCTTT. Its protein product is CASSLDSGAEAFF.

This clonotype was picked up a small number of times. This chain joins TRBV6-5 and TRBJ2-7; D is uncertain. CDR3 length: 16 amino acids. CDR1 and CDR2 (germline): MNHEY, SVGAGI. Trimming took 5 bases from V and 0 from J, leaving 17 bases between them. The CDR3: CASSTLGRSSSYEQYF. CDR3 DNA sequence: TGTGCCAGCAGTACGCTCGGCCGCTCGAGCTCCTACGAGCAGTACTTC.

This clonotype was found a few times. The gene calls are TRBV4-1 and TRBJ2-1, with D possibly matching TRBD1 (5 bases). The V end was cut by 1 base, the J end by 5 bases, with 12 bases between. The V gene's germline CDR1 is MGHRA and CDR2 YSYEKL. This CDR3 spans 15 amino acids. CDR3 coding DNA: TGCGCCAGCAGCCAAGTTAGCAGGGTGGACAATGAGCAGTTCTTC. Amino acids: CASSQVSRVDNEQFF.

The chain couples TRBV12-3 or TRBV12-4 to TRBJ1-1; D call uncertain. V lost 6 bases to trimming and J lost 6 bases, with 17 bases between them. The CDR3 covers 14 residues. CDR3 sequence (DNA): TGTGCCAGCAGCCCCCAAGGTTATGCGGCTGAAGCTTTCTTT. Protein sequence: CASSPQGYAAEAFF.

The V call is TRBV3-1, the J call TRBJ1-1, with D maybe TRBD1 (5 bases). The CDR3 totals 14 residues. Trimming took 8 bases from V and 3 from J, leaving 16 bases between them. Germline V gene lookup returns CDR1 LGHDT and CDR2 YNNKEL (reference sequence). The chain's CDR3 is CASSIAGGDTEAFF. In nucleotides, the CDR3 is TGTGCCAGCTCTATTGCAGGAGGGGACACTGAAGCTTTCTTT. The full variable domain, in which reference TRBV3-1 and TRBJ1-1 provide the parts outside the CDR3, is DTAVSQTPKYLVTQMGNDKSIKCEQNLGHDTMYWYKQDSKKFLKIMFSYNNKELIINETVPNRFSPKSPDKAHLNLHINSLELGDSAVYFCASSIAGGDTEAFFGQGTRLTVV.

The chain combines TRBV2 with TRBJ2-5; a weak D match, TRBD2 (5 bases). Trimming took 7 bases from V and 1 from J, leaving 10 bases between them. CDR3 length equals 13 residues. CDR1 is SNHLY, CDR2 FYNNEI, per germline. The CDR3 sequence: CASIRGPQETQYF. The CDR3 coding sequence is TGTGCCAGCATCCGAGGGCCCCAAGAGACCCAGTACTTC.

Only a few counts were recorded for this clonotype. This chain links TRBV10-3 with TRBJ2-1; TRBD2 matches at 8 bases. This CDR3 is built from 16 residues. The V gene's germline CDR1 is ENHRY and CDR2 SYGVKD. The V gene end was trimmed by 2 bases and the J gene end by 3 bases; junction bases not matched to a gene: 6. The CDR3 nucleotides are TGTGCCATCAGTGAGCCAACTAGCGGACACTACAATGAGCAGTTCTTC. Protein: CAISEPTSGHYNEQFF.

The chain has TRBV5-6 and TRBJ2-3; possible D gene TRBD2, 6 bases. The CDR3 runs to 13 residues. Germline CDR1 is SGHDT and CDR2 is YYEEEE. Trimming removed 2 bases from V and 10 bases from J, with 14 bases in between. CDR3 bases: TGTGCCAGCAGCTTCTGGGAGGCGGCAGCGCAGTATTTT. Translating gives CASSFWEAAAQYF.

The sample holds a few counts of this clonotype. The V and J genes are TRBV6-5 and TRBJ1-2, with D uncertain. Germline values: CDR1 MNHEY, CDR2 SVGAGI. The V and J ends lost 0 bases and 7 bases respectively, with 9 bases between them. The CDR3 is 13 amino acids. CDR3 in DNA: TGTGCCAGCAGTTACTCCCTCGGGTTTGGCTACACCTTC. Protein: CASSYSLGFGYTF.

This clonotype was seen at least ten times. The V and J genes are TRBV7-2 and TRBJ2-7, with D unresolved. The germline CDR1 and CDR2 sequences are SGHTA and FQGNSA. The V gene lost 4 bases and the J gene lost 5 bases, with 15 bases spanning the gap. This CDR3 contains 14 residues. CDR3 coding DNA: TGTGCCAGCAGCTCCACACGAGCTAGGGACGAGCAGTACTTC. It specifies CASSSTRARDEQYF.

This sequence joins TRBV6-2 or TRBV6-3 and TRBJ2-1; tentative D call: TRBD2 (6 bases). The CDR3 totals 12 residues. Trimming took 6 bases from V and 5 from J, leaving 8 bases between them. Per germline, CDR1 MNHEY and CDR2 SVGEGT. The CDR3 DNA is TGTGCCAGCAGGGAGGGAGACAATGAGCAGTTCTTC. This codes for CASREGDNEQFF.

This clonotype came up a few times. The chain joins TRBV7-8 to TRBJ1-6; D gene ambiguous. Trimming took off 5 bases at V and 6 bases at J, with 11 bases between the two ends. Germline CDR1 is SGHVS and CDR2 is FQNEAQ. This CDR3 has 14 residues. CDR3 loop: CASSLRAGNSPLHF. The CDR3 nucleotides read TGTGCCAGCAGCCTGAGGGCCGGTAATTCACCCCTCCACTTT.

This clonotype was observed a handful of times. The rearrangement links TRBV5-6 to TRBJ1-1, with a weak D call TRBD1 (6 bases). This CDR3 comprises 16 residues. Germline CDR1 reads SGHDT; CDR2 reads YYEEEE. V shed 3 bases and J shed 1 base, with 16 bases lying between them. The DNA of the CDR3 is TGTGCCAGCAGCTCCCTGGGGGCAGGCAAGAACACTGAAGCTTTCTTT. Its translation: CASSSLGAGKNTEAFF.

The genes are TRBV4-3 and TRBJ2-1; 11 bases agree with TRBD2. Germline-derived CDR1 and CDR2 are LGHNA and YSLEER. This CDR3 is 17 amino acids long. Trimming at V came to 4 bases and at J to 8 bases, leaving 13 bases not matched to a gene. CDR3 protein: CASSLLAGVNMPDEQFF. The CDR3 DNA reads TGCGCCAGCAGCCTACTAGCGGGAGTGAATATGCCCGATGAGCAGTTCTTC.

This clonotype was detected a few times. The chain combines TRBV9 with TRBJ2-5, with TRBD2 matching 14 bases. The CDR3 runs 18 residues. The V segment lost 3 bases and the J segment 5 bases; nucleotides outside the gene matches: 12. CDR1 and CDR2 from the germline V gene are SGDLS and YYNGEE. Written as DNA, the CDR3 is TGTGCCAGCAGCGCCGGACTAGCGGGGGGTTCCTATGGGGAGACCCAGTACTTC. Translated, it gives CASSAGLAGGSYGETQYF.

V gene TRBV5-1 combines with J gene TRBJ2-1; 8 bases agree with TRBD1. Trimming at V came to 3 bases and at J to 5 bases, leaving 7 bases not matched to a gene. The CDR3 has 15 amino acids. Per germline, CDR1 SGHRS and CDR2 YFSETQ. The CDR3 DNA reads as TGCGCCAGCAGCTCGACCGGGACAGGTCACAATGAGCAGTTCTTC. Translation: CASSSTGTGHNEQFF. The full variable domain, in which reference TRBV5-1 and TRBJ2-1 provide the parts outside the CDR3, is KAGVTQTPRYLIKTRGQQVTLSCSPISGHRSVSWYQQTPGQGLQFLFEYFSETQRNKGNFPGRFSGRQFSNSRSEMNVSTLELGDSALYLCASSSTGTGHNEQFFGPGTRLTVL.

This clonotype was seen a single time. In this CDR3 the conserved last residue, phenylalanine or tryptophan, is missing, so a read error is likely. This CDR3 reads CATSDSPSGSSYNEQFL. CDR3 in DNA: TGTGCCACCAGTGATTCGCCTAGCGGGAGTTCCTACAATGAGCAGTTCTTG. The V and J genes are TRBV24-1 and TRBJ2-1; TRBD2 matches 10 bases. V was clipped by 2 bases and J by 1 base; unmatched bases: 4. Germline V lookup: CDR1 KGHDR, CDR2 SFDVKD. CDR3 length: 17 residues.

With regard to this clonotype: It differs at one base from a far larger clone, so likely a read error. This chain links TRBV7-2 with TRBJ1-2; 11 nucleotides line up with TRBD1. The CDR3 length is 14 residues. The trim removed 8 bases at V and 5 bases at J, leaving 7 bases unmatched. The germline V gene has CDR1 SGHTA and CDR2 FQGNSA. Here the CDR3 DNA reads TGTGCCAGCGGCCTAGGGACAGGGGGTTATGGCTACACCTTC. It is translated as CASGLGTGGYGYTF.

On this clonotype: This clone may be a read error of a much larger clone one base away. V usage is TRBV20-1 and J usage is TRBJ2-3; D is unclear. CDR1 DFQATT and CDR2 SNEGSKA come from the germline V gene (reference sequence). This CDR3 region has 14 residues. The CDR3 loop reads CSARDSLGTDTRYF. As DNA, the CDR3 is TGCAGTGCTAGAGACAGCCTCGGCACAGATACGCGGTATTTT.

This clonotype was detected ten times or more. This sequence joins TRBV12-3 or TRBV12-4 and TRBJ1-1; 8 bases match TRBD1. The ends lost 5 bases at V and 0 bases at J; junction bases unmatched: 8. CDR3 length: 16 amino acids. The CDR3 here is CASSRGTGSMNTEAFF. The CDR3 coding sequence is TGTGCCAGCAGTAGGGGGACAGGAAGTATGAACACTGAAGCTTTCTTT.